Presented here are 19 T cell receptor beta chains from one specimen sequenced in a study of blood T cells in healthy people across ages. Primed by a sample-barcoded 5' primer and a J-beta primer mix, a second PCR proceeded for 7 to 11 cycles. Via MiXCR, TCRdb re-called the 5' RACE reads, giving one row per CDR3 protein. The sample lists 850,000 to 1,100,000 distinct CDR3 sequences, less than 45% occurring once. The sample was blood. The source is a man aged 18 to 35 in good health.

This rearrangement joins TRBV28 to TRBJ2-1; 8 nucleotides align to TRBD2. The CDR3 sequence is 13 residues long. Germline CDR1 reads MDHEN; CDR2 reads SYDVKM. The V and J ends lost 5 bases and 6 bases, in that order; junction bases with no gene match: 3. CDR3 region: CASSILAVNEQFF. CDR3 bases: TGTGCCAGCAGTATACTAGCGGTCAATGAGCAGTTCTTC.

The genes are TRBV29-1 and TRBJ2-1; D unclear. Between the trimmed V and J ends, which lost 2 bases and 7 bases, there was a span of 9 bases. This CDR3 has 12 amino acids. Per germline, CDR1 SQVTM and CDR2 ANQGSEA. This CDR3 is CSVELPGNEQFF. Here the CDR3 DNA reads TGCAGCGTTGAACTCCCCGGGAATGAGCAGTTCTTC.

There are a few counts of this clonotype. The rearrangement uses TRBV12-3 or TRBV12-4 and TRBJ2-2, with D unclear. The CDR3 is 13 amino acids. Trimming stripped 6 bases from V and 6 bases from J, with 11 bases between. CDR3 residues: CASRPDGPGELFF. The DNA for the CDR3 is TGTGCCAGCAGACCGGACGGTCCCGGGGAGCTGTTTTTT.

Concerning this clonotype: A much larger clone differs by one base, so this may be a read error. This chain links TRBV7-2 with TRBJ1-2; D not certain. The CDR3 spans 13 residues. In germline, CDR1 is SGHTA, CDR2 FQGNSA. CDR3: CGSSEGYNYGYTF. As DNA, the CDR3 is TGTGGCAGCAGCGAAGGGTACAATTATGGCTACACCTTC.

The sample holds a few counts of this clonotype. The chain joins TRBV4-2 to TRBJ2-7, with TRBD1 identical over 9 bases. The V gene's germline CDR1 is LGHNA and CDR2 YNFKEQ. CDR3 size: 15 residues. Unmatched junction bases numbered 4, after V lost 1 base and J lost 3 bases. The CDR3 DNA is TGTGCCAGCAGCCAAGTAGGACAGGGGAGCTACGAGCAGTACTTC. This sequence encodes CASSQVGQGSYEQYF.

Here the CDR3 reads CASSAYRGHGTEAFF. The CDR3 nucleotides are TGTGCCAGCAGTGCCTACAGGGGGCACGGCACTGAAGCTTTCTTT. The genes are TRBV25-1 and TRBJ1-1, with TRBD1 matching over 9 bases. This CDR3 spans 15 amino acids. Germline loops: CDR1 MGHDK, CDR2 SYGVNS. V was pared by 4 bases and J by 4 bases, with 7 bases of the junction left unmatched. The variable domain in full, with the rest retrieved from reference TRBV25-1 and TRBJ1-1, is EADIYQTPRYLVIGTGKKITLECSQTMGHDKMYWYQQDPGMELHLIHYSYGVNSTEKGDLSSESTVSRIRTEHFPLTLESARPSHTSQYLCASSAYRGHGTEAFFGQGTRLTVV.

The rearrangement uses TRBV6-5 and TRBJ2-3; either TRBD1 or TRBD2 may supply D (5 bases each). Between the trimmed V and J ends, which lost 5 bases and 2 bases, there was a span of 14 bases. The CDR3 runs 15 residues. The germline V gene has CDR1 MNHEY and CDR2 SVGAGI. As DNA, the CDR3 is TGTGCCAGCAGTCGTTGGGACCGAAACACAGATACGCAGTATTTT. Protein product: CASSRWDRNTDTQYF.

On this clonotype itself: A much larger clonotype is one base distant, so this may be a read error. The CDR3 loop is CASSWGLGRVSYEQYF. CDR3 nucleotides: TGCGCCAGCAGCTGGGGATTGGGCAGGGTTTCCTACGAGCAGTACTTC. The chain couples TRBV5-1 to TRBJ2-7, with TRBD1 as a possible D gene (5 bases). V gave up 3 bases and J gave up 1 base, with 17 bases separating them. Germline values: CDR1 SGHRS, CDR2 YFSETQ. The CDR3 extends over 16 amino acids.

J is TRBJ2-5 and V is TRBV4-1; D gene uncertain. Trimming removed 5 bases from V and 3 bases from J, with 16 bases in between. The CDR3 sequence is 15 residues long. Germline-derived CDR1 and CDR2 are MGHRA and YSYEKL. The CDR3 protein is CASSLRRASEETQYF. CDR3 bases: TGCGCCAGCAGCTTAAGACGAGCGAGCGAAGAGACCCAGTACTTC.

The J gene is TRBJ2-1, the V gene TRBV4-1; D perhaps matches TRBD1 (6 bases). CDR3 length: 13 residues. With 0 bases removed from V and 7 bases from J, the gap between germline ends came to 7 bases. Germline V gives CDR1 MGHRA, CDR2 YSYEKL. The DNA for the CDR3 is TGCGCCAGCAGCCAAGAGCAGGGGAATGAGCAGTTCTTC. Translating it yields CASSQEQGNEQFF.

This chain links TRBV4-1 with TRBJ1-3; no clear D. Trimming cost V 2 bases and J 2 bases, with 22 bases left between them. The germline V gene has CDR1 MGHRA and CDR2 YSYEKL. The CDR3 is 19 amino acids. This CDR3 is CASSQREMASREPGNTIYF. CDR3 nucleotide sequence: TGCGCCAGCAGCCAACGGGAAATGGCCTCCCGGGAGCCTGGAAACACCATATATTTT.

This rearrangement joins TRBV5-1 to TRBJ2-1; D call uncertain. This CDR3 is built from 16 residues. V was shortened by 5 bases and J by 7 bases, with 22 bases between the two germline ends. Germline values: CDR1 SGHRS, CDR2 YFSETQ. The CDR3 loop reads CASSPHRGSASNEQFF. The CDR3 DNA sequence: TGCGCCAGCAGTCCACACCGTGGATCGGCAAGTAATGAGCAGTTCTTC.

In its sample, this clonotype was seen a few times. V is TRBV12-3 or TRBV12-4 and J is TRBJ2-1; D is unresolved. This CDR3 comprises 16 residues. Trimming stripped 4 bases from V and 0 bases from J, with 13 bases between. CDR3 residues: CASSSDVESSYNEQFF. The CDR3 nucleotides are TGTGCCAGCAGTTCGGACGTGGAGAGCTCCTACAATGAGCAGTTCTTC.

This clonotype was seen more than once but under ten times. The chain couples TRBV7-9 to TRBJ2-1, with 8 bases aligning to TRBD2. Germline assignment: CDR1 SEHNR and CDR2 FQNEAQ (reference sequence). Losses at the gene ends were 1 base for V and 6 bases for J; bases not matched to a gene: 5. The length of the CDR3 is 15 residues. The CDR3 coding sequence is TGTGCCAGCAGCTTAGGGACTAGCTGGATCAATGAGCAGTTCTTC. It encodes CASSLGTSWINEQFF.

This clonotype was counted a few times. V gene TRBV5-1 combines with J gene TRBJ1-2; D not resolved. V lost 4 bases, J lost 2 bases, and 12 bases lay in between. Germline V gene sequence: CDR1 SGHRS, CDR2 YFSETQ. The CDR3 is made up of 14 amino acids. CDR3 residues: CASSAEEPNYGYTF. The CDR3 region has the DNA TGCGCCAGCAGCGCGGAAGAGCCCAACTATGGCTACACCTTC.

The chain has TRBV5-1 and TRBJ2-3, with D possibly being TRBD2 (7 bases). CDR3 length: 15 amino acids. CDR1 and CDR2 (germline): SGHRS, YFSETQ. V lost 2 bases and J 2 bases, leaving 12 bases between the germline ends. The CDR3 DNA is TGCGCCAGCAGCTTCTGGGGGGGCCCCACAGATACGCAGTATTTT. This translates into CASSFWGGPTDTQYF.

The chain uses TRBV5-6 and TRBJ2-5, with D perhaps matching TRBD1 or TRBD2 (5 bases each). This CDR3 has 13 amino acids. Germline assignment: CDR1 SGHDT and CDR2 YYEEEE. Trimming removed 6 bases from V and 3 bases from J, with 12 bases in between. CDR3 in DNA: TGTGCCAGCAACTTTGGGACGGAAGAGACCCAGTACTTC. It specifies CASNFGTEETQYF.

This clonotype was seen a few times. The gene calls are TRBV28 and TRBJ1-4; tentative D call: TRBD1 (5 bases). This CDR3 spans 15 amino acids. Trimming removed 4 bases from V and 6 bases from J, with 15 bases in between. Looked up from germline, CDR1 is MDHEN and CDR2 is SYDVKM. The CDR3 nucleotides are TGTGCCAGCAGTTCCCCAGGGATAGGATATGAAAAACTGTTTTTT. Its translation: CASSSPGIGYEKLFF. The full variable domain, completed using reference TRBV28 and TRBJ1-4, is DVKVTQSSRYLVKRTGEKVFLECVQDMDHENMFWYRQDPGLGLRLIYFSYDVKMKEKGDIPEGYSVSREKKERFSLILESASTNQTSMYLCASSSPGIGYEKLFFGSGTQLSVL.

V usage is TRBV9 and J usage is TRBJ2-5; 7 bases align to TRBD2. The length of the CDR3 is 16 residues. Germline V CDR1 and CDR2: SGDLS, YYNGEE. With V trimmed by 4 bases and J by 11 bases, 20 bases remained unmatched. The CDR3 DNA sequence: TGTGCCAGCAGCCCCCGAGGCGCGGGGGAGATCAATGAGCAGTACTTC. As protein: CASSPRGAGEINEQYF.